This TCR beta chain came from a study of monozygotic twins with inflammatory bowel disease. General study results and limits: Discordant twins had repertoire similarity that did not differ from that of concordant twins, possibly from limited power.

Worth noting for this clonotype: The target antigen is unknown.

Eight cDNA synthesis reactions were run for every sample. From its re-call of the 5' RACE reads, TCRdb lists each CDR3 protein once, without DNA. The repertoire table contains 330,000 or so distinct CDR3 sequences. Germline V gives CDR1 LNHNV, CDR2 YYDKDF (reference sequence). The CDR3 sequence is 15 residues long. No sorting of T cells preceded isolation of total RNA from whole blood. The specimen was blood. The source of this sequence is a human donor with ulcerative colitis or Crohn's disease, or a healthy co-twin of an affected twin (not recorded which). The J gene is TRBJ2-2, the V gene TRBV15. The CDR3 is CATSRLDANTGELFF.